The T cell receptor (beta chain) under discussion was sequenced for a study of blood T cell repertoires in COVID-19. Study background: T cells, B-cell-depleted T cells, or PBMCs supplied cDNA or gDNA.

The CDR3 is made up of 13 amino acids. CDR1 is KGHDR, CDR2 SFDVKD, per germline. V shed 9 bases and J shed 3 bases, with 12 bases lying between them. Original processing notes: For nucleated cells, counts were estimated from reference gene primer amplification. Sequenced by immunoSEQ multiplex PCR; TCRdb stores in-frame clones only, minus some. The DNA was the basis for D and trimming; V, J and clone size are from that table. Of about 80,000 clones detected, about four fifths appear once; the ten largest clones hold approximately 33%. The source material was peripheral blood. This sequence was found in a woman aged 70-85 years with acute or convalescent COVID-19. The chain carries TRBV24-1 and TRBJ2-3, with a tentative D call TRBD2 (6 bases). The CDR3 protein is CATGTGSTDTQYF. In DNA, the CDR3 is TGTGCCACCGGGACTGGAAGTACAGATACGCAGTATTTT.